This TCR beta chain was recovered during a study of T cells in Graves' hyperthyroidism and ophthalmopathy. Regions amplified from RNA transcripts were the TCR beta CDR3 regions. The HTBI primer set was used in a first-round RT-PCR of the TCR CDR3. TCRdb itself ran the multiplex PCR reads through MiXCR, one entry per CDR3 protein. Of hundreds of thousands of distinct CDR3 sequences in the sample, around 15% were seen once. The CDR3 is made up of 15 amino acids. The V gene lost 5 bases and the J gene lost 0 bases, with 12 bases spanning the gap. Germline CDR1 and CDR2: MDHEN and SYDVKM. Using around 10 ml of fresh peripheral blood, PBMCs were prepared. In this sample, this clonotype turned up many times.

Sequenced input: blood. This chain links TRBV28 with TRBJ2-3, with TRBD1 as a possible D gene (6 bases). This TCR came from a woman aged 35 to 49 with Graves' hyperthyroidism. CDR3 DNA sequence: TGTGCCAGCAGTCAACAGGGAGTTAGCACAGATACGCAGTATTTT. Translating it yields CASSQQGVSTDTQYF.